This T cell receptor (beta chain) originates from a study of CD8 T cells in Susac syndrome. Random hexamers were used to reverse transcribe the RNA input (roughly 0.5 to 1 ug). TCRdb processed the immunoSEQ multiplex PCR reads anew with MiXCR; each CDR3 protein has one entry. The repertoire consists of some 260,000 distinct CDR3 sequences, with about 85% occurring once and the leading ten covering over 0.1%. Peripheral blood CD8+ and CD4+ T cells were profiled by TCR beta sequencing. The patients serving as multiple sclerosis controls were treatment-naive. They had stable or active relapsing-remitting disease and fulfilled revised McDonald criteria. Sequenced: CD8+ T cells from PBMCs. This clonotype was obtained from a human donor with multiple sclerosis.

The CDR3 DNA reads as TGTGCCAGCAGACCCTGGAAGGGGACTGTGGGGACCGGGGAGCTGTTTTTT. Translation: CASRPWKGTVGTGELFF. The J gene is TRBJ2-2, the V gene TRBV6-1; perhaps TRBD2 as D (6 bases). This CDR3 is built from 17 residues. Germline V gene sequence: CDR1 MNHNS, CDR2 SASEGT. Trimming took 6 bases from V and 5 from J, leaving 22 bases between them.